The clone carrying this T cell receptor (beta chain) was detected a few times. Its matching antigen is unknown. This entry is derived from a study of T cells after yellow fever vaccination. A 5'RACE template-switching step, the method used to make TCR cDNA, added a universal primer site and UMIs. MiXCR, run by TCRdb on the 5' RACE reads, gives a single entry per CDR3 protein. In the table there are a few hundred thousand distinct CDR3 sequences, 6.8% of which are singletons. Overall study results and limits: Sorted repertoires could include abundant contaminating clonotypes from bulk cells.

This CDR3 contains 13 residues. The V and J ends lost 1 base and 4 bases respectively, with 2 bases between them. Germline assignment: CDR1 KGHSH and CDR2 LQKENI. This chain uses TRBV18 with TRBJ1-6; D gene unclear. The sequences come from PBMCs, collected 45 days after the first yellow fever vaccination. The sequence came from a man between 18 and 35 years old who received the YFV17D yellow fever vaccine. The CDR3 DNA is TGTGCCAGCTCACCACTATATAATTCACCCCTCCACTTT. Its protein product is CASSPLYNSPLHF.